This entry concerns a single T cell receptor beta chain. The record originates from a study of blood T cell repertoires in COVID-19. Overall study context: PBMCs, B-cell-depleted T cells, or T cells were the source of the cDNA or gDNA that made up the material.

The germline V gene encodes CDR1 MNHEY and CDR2 SVGEGT. The germline V and J ends were trimmed by 2 bases and 9 bases, with 7 bases remaining between them. The CDR3 is made up of 11 amino acids. Measured with immunoSEQ multiplex PCR; TCRdb has only the in-frame clones, and not every one. The sample gives roughly 290,000 clones, 70% to 90% of which show up once; roughly 2.3% is in the top ten. This chain connects TRBV6-2 or TRBV6-3 to TRBJ1-2; D call uncertain. The specimen sequenced was PBMCs or T cells enriched from blood (not recorded which). The origin of this receptor is a man under 40 who had recovered from COVID-19. The CDR3 is CASSYVQSYTF. The CDR3 DNA sequence: TGTGCCAGCAGTTACGTCCAGAGCTACACCTTC.